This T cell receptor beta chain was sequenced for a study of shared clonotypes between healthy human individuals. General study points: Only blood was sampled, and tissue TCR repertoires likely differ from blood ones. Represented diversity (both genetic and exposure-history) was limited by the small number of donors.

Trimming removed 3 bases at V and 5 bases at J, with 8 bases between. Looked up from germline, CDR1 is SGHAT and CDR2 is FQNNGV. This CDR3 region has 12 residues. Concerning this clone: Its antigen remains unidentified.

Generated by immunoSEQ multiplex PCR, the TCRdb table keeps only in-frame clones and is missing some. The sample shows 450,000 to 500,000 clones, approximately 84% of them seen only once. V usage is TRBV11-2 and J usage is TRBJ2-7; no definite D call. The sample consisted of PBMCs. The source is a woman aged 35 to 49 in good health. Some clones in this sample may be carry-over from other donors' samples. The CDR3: CASSLGYHEQYF. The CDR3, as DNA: TGTGCCAGCAGCTTGGGTTACCACGAGCAGTACTTC.